Listed below are T cell receptor beta chains from one sample, sequenced in a study of T cell responses to AZD1222 COVID-19 vaccine. Libraries were prepared by immunoSEQ multiplex PCR; TCRdb keeps only in-frame clonotypes and omits some of them. The sample lists 150,000 to 250,000 clones, about 94% occurring once. Sequenced here: peripheral blood, sampled 28 days after the second AZD1222 dose. The receptors derive from an adult who received the AZD1222 COVID-19 vaccine. CDR3s include the opening cysteine and the closing phenylalanine or tryptophan. The D gene is left open where the match is weak. Size is omitted from some rows. Given values are once, few, many or a class for expanded clones.

j_gene: TRBJ1-5
abundance: -
d_gene: TRBD1
v_gene: TRBV12-5
CDR3nt: TGTGCTAGTGGTTTGGTACTCTCCAGGGGGCTTGAGCAGCCCCAGCATTTT
CDR3aa: CASGLVLSRGLEQPQHF

j_gene: TRBJ1-1
abundance: once
d_gene: -
v_gene: TRBV11-2
CDR3nt: TGTGCCAGCAGCCGCCTTTACACTGAAGCTTTCTTT
CDR3aa: CASSRLYTEAFF

j_gene: TRBJ2-1
abundance: -
d_gene: TRBD2
v_gene: TRBV20-1
CDR3nt: TGCAGTGCTAGTAGGACTAGCGGGGACTTAAATGAGCAGTTCTTC
CDR3aa: CSASRTSGDLNEQFF

j_gene: TRBJ2-5
abundance: -
d_gene: -
v_gene: TRBV3-1/TRBV3-2
CDR3nt: TGTGCCAGCAGCCAAGACCACGGGACTCAGGCGGGAAACCAGTACTTC
CDR3aa: CASSQDHGTQAGNQYF

j_gene: TRBJ2-7
abundance: -
d_gene: TRBD2
v_gene: TRBV15
CDR3nt: TGTGCCACCAGCAGAGCACGCGGGGGGCAGCGAGACGAGCAGTACTTC
CDR3aa: CATSRARGGQRDEQYF

j_gene: TRBJ1-1
abundance: -
d_gene: -
v_gene: TRBV4-1
CDR3nt: TGCGCCAGCAGCAATGACCTACTAGGTTCTGAAGCTTTCTTT
CDR3aa: CASSNDLLGSEAFF

j_gene: TRBJ2-5
abundance: -
d_gene: -
v_gene: TRBV19
CDR3nt: TGTGCCACCAAGGGGGACCCGGGGACCCAGTACTTC
CDR3aa: CATKGDPGTQYF

j_gene: TRBJ1-3
abundance: once
d_gene: TRBD1
v_gene: TRBV5-4
CDR3nt: TGTGCCAGCAGCTTGGGGGGGACAGCCTCTGGAAACACCATATATTTT
CDR3aa: CASSLGGTASGNTIYF

j_gene: TRBJ2-7
abundance: -
d_gene: -
v_gene: TRBV12-3/TRBV12-4
CDR3nt: TGTGCCAGCAGCGCCAGGGGCTACGAGCAGTACTTC
CDR3aa: CASSARGYEQYF

j_gene: TRBJ2-1
abundance: -
d_gene: -
v_gene: TRBV10-3
CDR3nt: TGTGCCATCAGCCGGGTCTCCCGCCCCAATGAGCAGTTCTTC
CDR3aa: CAISRVSRPNEQFF

j_gene: TRBJ1-2
abundance: -
d_gene: -
v_gene: TRBV6-2/TRBV6-3
CDR3nt: TGTGCCAGCAGTTATGGCGGATACTATGGCTACACCTTC
CDR3aa: CASSYGGYYGYTF

j_gene: TRBJ1-2
abundance: -
d_gene: -
v_gene: TRBV5-1
CDR3nt: TGCGCCAGCAGCTTGGACAGCTATGGCTACACCTTC
CDR3aa: CASSLDSYGYTF

j_gene: TRBJ1-5
abundance: once
d_gene: TRBD1
v_gene: TRBV2
CDR3nt: TGTGCCAGCAGTATTACTGCCGGGACAGGGGGCAATCAGCCCCAGCATTTT
CDR3aa: CASSITAGTGGNQPQHF

j_gene: TRBJ1-6
abundance: -
d_gene: -
v_gene: TRBV4-3
CDR3nt: TGCGCCAGCAGCCAAGATCTCGGGAATAGTTCACCCCTCCACTTT
CDR3aa: CASSQDLGNSSPLHF

j_gene: TRBJ2-2
abundance: once
d_gene: TRBD1
v_gene: TRBV6-2/TRBV6-3
CDR3nt: TGTGCCAGCAGCAAGGGACAGCTCTACGGGGAGCTGTTTTTT
CDR3aa: CASSKGQLYGELFF

j_gene: TRBJ1-3
abundance: -
d_gene: -
v_gene: TRBV19
CDR3nt: TGTGCCAGTAGTATACGGGATGGAAACACCATATATTTT
CDR3aa: CASSIRDGNTIYF

j_gene: TRBJ1-1
abundance: -
d_gene: TRBD1
v_gene: TRBV5-4
CDR3nt: TGTGCCAGCAGCTTTGTGTCAGGGGGCGAAGCTTTCTTT
CDR3aa: CASSFVSGGEAFF

j_gene: TRBJ1-2
abundance: -
d_gene: TRBD1
v_gene: TRBV28
CDR3nt: TGTGCCATACAGGGGCGGGTTTACTATGGCTACACCTTC
CDR3aa: CAIQGRVYYGYTF

j_gene: TRBJ2-7
abundance: -
d_gene: TRBD1
v_gene: TRBV28
CDR3nt: TGTGCCAGCAGTTCGGGACAGACTCCGCAGTACTTC
CDR3aa: CASSSGQTPQYF

j_gene: TRBJ1-6
abundance: -
d_gene: -
v_gene: TRBV6-5
CDR3nt: TGTGCCAGCATTCTCTCCGTGGATTCACCCCTCCACTTT
CDR3aa: CASILSVDSPLHF

j_gene: TRBJ1-1
abundance: -
d_gene: -
v_gene: TRBV7-9
CDR3nt: TGTGCCAGTCCCTACTTGGGCACTGAAGCTTTCTTT
CDR3aa: CASPYLGTEAFF

j_gene: TRBJ1-3
abundance: -
d_gene: -
v_gene: TRBV6-1
CDR3nt: TGTGCCAGCAGTGAACGGCCTGCTTCTGGAAACACCATATATTTT
CDR3aa: CASSERPASGNTIYF

j_gene: TRBJ1-5
abundance: -
d_gene: -
v_gene: TRBV4-1
CDR3nt: TGCGCCAGCAGCCAAGTTCTGAATAGCAATCAGCCCCAGCATTTT
CDR3aa: CASSQVLNSNQPQHF

j_gene: TRBJ2-7
abundance: -
d_gene: -
v_gene: TRBV4-1
CDR3nt: TGCGCCAGCAGCCAAGTACTTACAAGGTTGGGCGAGCAGTACTTC
CDR3aa: CASSQVLTRLGEQYF

j_gene: TRBJ2-7
abundance: -
d_gene: TRBD1
v_gene: TRBV19
CDR3nt: TGTGCCAGTAGTATGGGGACAGGGGTCGACGAGCAGTACTTC
CDR3aa: CASSMGTGVDEQYF

j_gene: TRBJ1-1
abundance: -
d_gene: -
v_gene: TRBV4-2
CDR3nt: TGTGCCAGCAGCCAACACCCTCCAGGGACTGAAGCTTTCTTT
CDR3aa: CASSQHPPGTEAFF

j_gene: TRBJ2-5
abundance: -
d_gene: TRBD2
v_gene: TRBV6-1
CDR3nt: TGTGCCAGCAGTGAATCTAGCGGCTTTATCGAGACCCAGTACTTC
CDR3aa: CASSESSGFIETQYF

j_gene: TRBJ1-5
abundance: -
d_gene: -
v_gene: TRBV6-5
CDR3nt: TGTGCCAGCGGAGGACAGAGGAACCAGCCCCAGCATTTT
CDR3aa: CASGGQRNQPQHF

j_gene: TRBJ2-3
abundance: -
d_gene: TRBD2
v_gene: TRBV7-8
CDR3nt: TGTGCCAGCAGCTTAGTCTTTGCGGGGGTACGCACAGATACGCAGTATTTT
CDR3aa: CASSLVFAGVRTDTQYF

j_gene: TRBJ2-1
abundance: -
d_gene: -
v_gene: TRBV10-2
CDR3nt: TGCGCCAGCACAAAAGGTGGGAATGAGCAGTTCTTC
CDR3aa: CASTKGGNEQFF

j_gene: TRBJ1-6
abundance: few
d_gene: TRBD1
v_gene: TRBV5-1
CDR3nt: TGCGCCAGCAGCTTTGGACAGGTAGAGTCACCCCTCCACTTT
CDR3aa: CASSFGQVESPLHF

j_gene: TRBJ2-7
abundance: -
d_gene: -
v_gene: TRBV9
CDR3nt: TGTGCCAGCAGCGGCACAGGGGACTTGGGCGAGCAGTACTTC
CDR3aa: CASSGTGDLGEQYF

j_gene: TRBJ1-1
abundance: -
d_gene: TRBD1
v_gene: TRBV6-5
CDR3nt: TGTGCCAGCAAATTCGGACAGGCGGACACTGAAGCTTTCTTT
CDR3aa: CASKFGQADTEAFF

j_gene: TRBJ1-2
abundance: -
d_gene: -
v_gene: TRBV12-3/TRBV12-4
CDR3nt: TGTGCCAGCAGTTCGGAGGGGAACTATGGCTACACCTTC
CDR3aa: CASSSEGNYGYTF

j_gene: TRBJ2-7
abundance: -
d_gene: -
v_gene: TRBV5-6
CDR3nt: TGTGCCAGCAGCTTGGCGAGGGGCCAGGGTTGGGAGCAGTACTTC
CDR3aa: CASSLARGQGWEQYF

j_gene: TRBJ2-3
abundance: -
d_gene: -
v_gene: TRBV7-2
CDR3nt: TGTGCCAGCAGCTTAGTCAGCGCTGGGACAGATACGCAGTATTTT
CDR3aa: CASSLVSAGTDTQYF

j_gene: TRBJ2-1
abundance: -
d_gene: TRBD2
v_gene: TRBV19
CDR3nt: TGTGCCAGTAGTACCCACGGGGGGTATGAGCAGTTCTTC
CDR3aa: CASSTHGGYEQFF

j_gene: TRBJ2-3
abundance: -
d_gene: -
v_gene: TRBV2
CDR3nt: TGTGCCAGCAGTGTACCGCCATTCGGCAGTGGGCTAGAATCAGATACGCAGTATTTT
CDR3aa: CASSVPPFGSGLESDTQYF

j_gene: TRBJ2-2
abundance: -
d_gene: -
v_gene: TRBV24-1
CDR3nt: TGTGCCACCCGGACGGATAACACCGGGGAGCTGTTTTTT
CDR3aa: CATRTDNTGELFF

j_gene: TRBJ1-5
abundance: -
d_gene: -
v_gene: TRBV30
CDR3nt: TGTGCCTGGAGTGTAGGGACACCGCATCAGCCCCAGCATTTT
CDR3aa: CAWSVGTPHQPQHF

j_gene: TRBJ2-1
abundance: -
d_gene: TRBD1
v_gene: TRBV27
CDR3nt: TGTGCCAGCAGTTGGGGACAGGGGGGCTACAATGAGCAGTTCTTC
CDR3aa: CASSWGQGGYNEQFF